Described below is a single TCR beta chain sequence and its context. The antigen remains undetermined. The data are from a study of cytomegalovirus exposure and HLA in healthy donors. Primers: 60 Vbeta forward and 13 Jbeta reverse. Using immunoSEQ multiplex PCR, the repertoire was profiled, and TCRdb retains in-frame clones only, with some absent. In the table there are 130,000 to 150,000 clones, about 64% of which are singletons. Whole-study results and caveats: Some TCR beta chains (more than 150 of them) were listed as cytomegalovirus-associated. Earlier findings revealed that most TCR beta V segments proved productive either about 87% or about 30% of the time.

CDR1 and CDR2 (germline): LGHNA, YSLEER. The length of the CDR3 is 13 residues. The germline V and J ends were trimmed by 1 base and 9 bases, with 10 bases remaining between them. V and J are TRBV4-3 and TRBJ2-1; the D is unclear. The receptor's source is a man aged 55-75 years in good health and CMV-seronegative. Sequencing used PBMCs. For the CDR3, the DNA is TGCGCCAGCAGCCAAGCCTTGATGAGTGAGCAGTTCTTC. Its translation: CASSQALMSEQFF.